What follows are 10 T cell receptor beta chains derived from one specimen sequenced in a study of radiotherapy plus CTLA-4 blockade in lung cancer (dated by TCRdb to between 2018 and 2020). The library was produced with the immunoSEQ multiplex PCR assay. The immuneACCESS repertoire file appears here via TCRdb, limited to in-frame rearrangements. These files lack a portion of the clones; in checked studies, under half of the deficit traces to unresolved V genes, and the cause of the others is not known. This sample holds roughly 90,000 clones; 88% were observed only once. The top ten clonotypes cover 4.5% to 5% of the sample. Here the sequenced sample was peripheral blood, taken from a patient treated with radiotherapy plus ipilimumab. These TCRs come from a human donor with non-small cell lung cancer that progressed on radiotherapy plus ipilimumab.

The chain has TRBV5-4 and TRBJ2-1; a possible D gene is TRBD2 (6 bases). CDR1 and CDR2 (germline): SGHNT, YYREEE (reference sequence). This CDR3 is built from 14 residues. Trimming removed 2 bases from V and 9 bases from J, with 15 bases in between. The CDR3 region is CASSFRGRPVEQFF. Here the CDR3 DNA reads TGTGCCAGCAGCTTCCGTGGGAGGCCTGTTGAGCAGTTCTTC.

V and J are TRBV5-4 and TRBJ1-3; no clear D gene. Germline V gene sequence: CDR1 SGHNT, CDR2 YYREEE (reference sequence). The germline V and J ends were trimmed by 0 bases and 0 bases, with 13 bases remaining between them. The CDR3 is 17 residues long. CDR3 region: CASSLAGSGLSGNTIYF. The CDR3 nucleotides read TGTGCCAGCAGCTTGGCGGGGTCGGGCCTCTCTGGAAACACCATATATTTT.

V and J are TRBV9 and TRBJ1-2, with 8 bases aligning to TRBD1. The CDR3 runs to 15 residues. J gave up 3 bases and V 2 bases, and 6 bases lay outside the gene matches. Germline values: CDR1 SGDLS, CDR2 YYNGEE. CDR3 sequence reads: CASSVGPGQDYGYTF. The CDR3 DNA sequence: TGTGCCAGCAGCGTGGGGCCGGGACAGGACTATGGCTACACCTTC.

J is TRBJ2-7 and V is TRBV2; no firm D call. The CDR3 sequence is 12 residues long. The ends were cut back, 3 bases at V and 4 bases at J, with 7 bases in the middle. CDR1 and CDR2 (germline): SNHLY, FYNNEI. CDR3 DNA: TGTGCCAGCAGTGAGGCGCGATACGAGCAGTACTTC. The encoded protein is CASSEARYEQYF.

This chain connects TRBV5-1 to TRBJ1-4; 7 bases match TRBD1. Germline assignment: CDR1 SGHRS and CDR2 YFSETQ. The CDR3 runs to 13 residues. V lost 3 bases, J lost 12 bases, and 8 bases stayed unmatched. CDR3 protein: CASSSGQASQLFF. The CDR3 DNA reads as TGCGCCAGCAGCTCCGGACAGGCGAGTCAACTGTTTTTT. Complete variable domain (other parts from reference TRBV5-1 and TRBJ1-4): KAGVTQTPRYLIKTRGQQVTLSCSPISGHRSVSWYQQTPGQGLQFLFEYFSETQRNKGNFPGRFSGRQFSNSRSEMNVSTLELGDSALYLCASSSGQASQLFFGSGTQLSVL.

DNA of the CDR3: TGTGCCAGCAGCCCAGAACTGGGGGGACTAGCGGGAGTCCTATATGAGCAGTTCTTC. Protein product: CASSPELGGLAGVLYEQFF. V and J are TRBV11-3 and TRBJ2-1; 14 positions match TRBD2. V lost 5 bases to trimming and J lost 8 bases; unmatched junction nucleotides: 17. Germline V gives CDR1 SGHNT, CDR2 YENEEA. The CDR3 covers 19 residues.

The chain uses TRBV11-3 and TRBJ2-5, with D unclear. The CDR3 extends over 13 amino acids. The V and J ends lost 4 bases and 5 bases respectively, with 11 bases between them. Germline-derived CDR1 and CDR2 are SGHNT and YENEEA. Here the CDR3 reads CASSSVLGETQYF. The CDR3 nucleotides are TGTGCCAGCAGCTCGGTCTTGGGGGAGACCCAGTACTTC.

The genes are TRBV5-1 and TRBJ1-2; D gene uncertain. Trimming cost V 4 bases and J 6 bases, with 10 bases left between them. The CDR3 extends over 12 amino acids. Germline V CDR1 and CDR2: SGHRS, YFSETQ. The CDR3 bases are TGCGCCAGCAGCGTGGACGGAAATGGCTACACCTTC. It encodes CASSVDGNGYTF. Full variable domain (outside the CDR3, taken from reference TRBV5-1 and TRBJ1-2): KAGVTQTPRYLIKTRGQQVTLSCSPISGHRSVSWYQQTPGQGLQFLFEYFSETQRNKGNFPGRFSGRQFSNSRSEMNVSTLELGDSALYLCASSVDGNGYTFGSGTRLTVV.

This sequence joins TRBV27 and TRBJ2-3; a possible D gene is TRBD1 (5 bases). Per germline, CDR1 MNHEY and CDR2 SMNVEV (reference sequence). The V gene lost 2 bases and the J gene lost 2 bases, with 14 bases spanning the gap. The CDR3 covers 16 residues. CDR3 protein: CASSLGPTDYTDTQYF. The CDR3 nucleotides read TGTGCCAGCAGTTTAGGACCGACAGATTACACAGATACGCAGTATTTT.

The rearrangement links TRBV19 to TRBJ1-4, with D possibly TRBD1 on 5 matching bases. This CDR3 has 16 amino acids. CDR1 LNHDA and CDR2 SQIVND come from the germline V gene (reference sequence). V was clipped by 0 bases and J by 8 bases, with 16 bases between them. CDR3 nucleotide sequence: TGTGCCAGTAGTATAGACCCTCGGGCAGGGAAGGAAAAACTGTTTTTT. This encodes CASSIDPRAGKEKLFF.